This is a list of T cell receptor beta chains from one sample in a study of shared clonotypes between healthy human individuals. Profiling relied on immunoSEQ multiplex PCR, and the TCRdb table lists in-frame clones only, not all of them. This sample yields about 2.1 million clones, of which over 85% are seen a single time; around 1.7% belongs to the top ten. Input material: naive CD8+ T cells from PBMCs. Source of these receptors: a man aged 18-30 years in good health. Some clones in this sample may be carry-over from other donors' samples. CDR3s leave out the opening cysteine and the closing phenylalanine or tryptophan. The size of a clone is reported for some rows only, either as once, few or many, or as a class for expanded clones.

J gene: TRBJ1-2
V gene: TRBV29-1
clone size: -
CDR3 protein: SVEPQDRGRYGYT

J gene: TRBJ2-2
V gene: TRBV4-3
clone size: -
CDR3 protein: ASSRLAGGTTGELF

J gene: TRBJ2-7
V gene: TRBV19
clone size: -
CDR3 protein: ASSPRRGPYEQY

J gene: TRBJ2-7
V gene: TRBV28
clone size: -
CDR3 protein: ASSLGHGGYEQY

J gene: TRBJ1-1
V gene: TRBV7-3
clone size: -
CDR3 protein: ASSPSGSGTEAF

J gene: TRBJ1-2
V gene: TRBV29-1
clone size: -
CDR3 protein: SVEGVAGANYGYT

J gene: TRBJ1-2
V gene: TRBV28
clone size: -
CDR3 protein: ASSLRVKELNGYT

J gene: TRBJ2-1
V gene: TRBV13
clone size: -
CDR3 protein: ASSYRRQGRPEQF

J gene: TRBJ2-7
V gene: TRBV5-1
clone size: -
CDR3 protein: ASSLGGGGEQY

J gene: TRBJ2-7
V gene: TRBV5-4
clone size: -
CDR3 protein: ASSDLGGGLPYEQY

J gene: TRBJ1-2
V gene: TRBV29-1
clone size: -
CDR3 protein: SVVAGTGFGYGYT

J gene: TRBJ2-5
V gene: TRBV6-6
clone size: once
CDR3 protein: ASSLQGLETQY

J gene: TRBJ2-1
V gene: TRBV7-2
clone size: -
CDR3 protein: ASSLPLDGGSYNEQF